The 29 T cell receptor beta chains below were found in one sample sequenced in a study of early T cells in non-severe SARS-CoV-2 infection. Each CDR3 protein gets one entry after TCRdb re-called the 5' RACE reads with MiXCR. The repertoire consists of over 25,000 distinct CDR3 sequences, with roughly 5.1% occurring once and the leading ten covering 12%. The sample taken for sequencing was whole blood. The receptors originated from an adult who was a healthcare worker with PCR-confirmed SARS-CoV-2 infection or an uninfected control (not recorded which).

Many counts were recorded for this clonotype. The rearrangement joins TRBV7-3 to TRBJ2-1; 9 nucleotides agree with TRBD2. This CDR3 region has 14 residues. Unmatched junction bases numbered 7, after V lost 0 bases and J lost 13 bases. The V gene's germline CDR1 is SGHTA and CDR2 FQGTGA. CDR3 nucleotides: TGTGCCAGCAGCTTAACTCCTAGCGGGACAAATCAGTTCTTC. Its translation is CASSLTPSGTNQFF.

This clonotype was counted many times. The chain carries TRBV5-5 and TRBJ2-1; 7 bases fit TRBD2. The CDR3 is 14 residues long. Trimming cost V 5 bases and J 5 bases; bases outside gene matches: 7. Germline CDR1 reads SGHKS; CDR2 reads YYEKEE (reference sequence). DNA for the CDR3: TGTGCCAGCAGTCGATCGCTAGCGGACAATGAGCAGTTCTTC. Amino acids: CASSRSLADNEQFF.

In its sample, this clonotype was seen many times. This chain joins TRBV5-1 and TRBJ2-3, with D possibly being TRBD2 (6 bases). The CDR3 contains 15 residues. V gave up 0 bases and J gave up 4 bases, with 12 bases separating them. Per germline, CDR1 SGHRS and CDR2 YFSETQ. The CDR3: CASSLVEGIPDTQYF. In nucleotides, the CDR3 is TGCGCCAGCAGCTTGGTGGAGGGTATTCCAGATACGCAGTATTTT.

This clonotype was recorded at least ten times. V and J are TRBV11-1 and TRBJ1-5; TRBD1 agrees at 8 bases. Germline trimming cut 5 bases from V and 2 bases from J; bases unmatched to any gene: 8. CDR3 size: 16 residues. Germline loops: CDR1 SGHAT, CDR2 FQDESV (reference sequence). The CDR3, as DNA: TGTGCCAGCAGCGTCTACAGGGGGGGTGGCAATCAGCCCCAGCATTTT. Translating gives CASSVYRGGGNQPQHF.

J is TRBJ2-2 and V is TRBV19; D is ambiguous. Per germline, CDR1 LNHDA and CDR2 SQIVND (reference sequence). The CDR3 consists of 15 residues. Deletions cut 5 bases from V and 1 base from J, with 11 bases between. This CDR3 is CASSFDGLNTGELFF. CDR3 nucleotide sequence: TGTGCCAGTAGTTTTGACGGCCTGAACACCGGGGAGCTGTTTTTT.

In regard to this clonotype: Just one base apart from a much larger clone, this may be a read error. CDR3: CASSSGPGLQETQYF. CDR3 sequence (DNA): TGTGCCAGCAGCTCAGGACCGGGACTACAAGAGACCCAGTACTTC. J is TRBJ2-5 and V is TRBV7-9, with 7 bases fitting TRBD2. The junction had 7 bases not matched to a gene; V was cut back by 4 bases and J by 2 bases. CDR1 and CDR2 from the germline V gene are SEHNR and FQNEAQ (reference sequence). This CDR3 is built from 15 residues.

This chain uses TRBV18 with TRBJ1-5; D uncertain. CDR1 KGHSH and CDR2 LQKENI come from the germline V gene. Trimming left V 4 bases short and J 4 bases short, with 5 bases between. The CDR3 runs 12 residues. CDR3 in DNA: TGTGCCAGCTCACTGAGTAATCAGCCCCAGCATTTT. The encoded protein is CASSLSNQPQHF. Filled out from reference TRBV18 and TRBJ1-5, the complete variable domain reads NAGVMQNPRHLVRRRGQEARLRCSPMKGHSHVYWYRQLPEEGLKFMVYLQKENIIDESGMPKERFSAEFPKEGPSILRIQQVVRGDSAAYFCASSLSNQPQHFGDGTRLSIL.

This clonotype was detected ten times or more. The rearrangement joins TRBV11-2 to TRBJ1-1; D ambiguous. Germline V gene sequence: CDR1 SGHAT, CDR2 FQNNGV. V dropped 1 base and J dropped 8 bases, with 2 bases sitting between them. This CDR3 has 10 amino acids. As DNA, the CDR3 is TGTGCCAGCAGCTTAGTGGAAGCTTTCTTT. This sequence encodes CASSLVEAFF.

The sample holds a few counts of this clonotype. The genes are TRBV18 and TRBJ2-1, with TRBD2 identical over 9 bases. Germline V gives CDR1 KGHSH, CDR2 LQKENI. Trimming at V came to 2 bases and at J to 7 bases, leaving 15 bases not matched to a gene. CDR3 length: 18 amino acids. This chain's CDR3 is CASSPGGQGTSSGNEQFF. The CDR3 region has the DNA TGTGCCAGCTCACCAGGGGGGCAGGGGACTAGCTCCGGGAATGAGCAGTTCTTC. The full variable domain, in which reference TRBV18 and TRBJ2-1 provide the parts outside the CDR3, is NAGVMQNPRHLVRRRGQEARLRCSPMKGHSHVYWYRQLPEEGLKFMVYLQKENIIDESGMPKERFSAEFPKEGPSILRIQQVVRGDSAAYFCASSPGGQGTSSGNEQFFGPGTRLTVL.

This clonotype was counted many times. The chain combines TRBV20-1 with TRBJ2-7; 11 bases fit TRBD1. This CDR3 is built from 14 residues. The V segment lost 5 bases and the J segment 6 bases; nucleotides outside the gene matches: 9. Germline lookup yields CDR1 DFQATT and CDR2 SNEGSKA (reference sequence). Here the CDR3 DNA reads TGCAGTGCTCCCCCAGGACAGGGGGCAGGCGAGCAGTACTTC. This encodes CSAPPGQGAGEQYF.

In this sample, this clonotype turned up many times. The chain uses TRBV12-3 or TRBV12-4 and TRBJ2-6; D perhaps matches TRBD2 (6 bases). Trimming pared 6 bases from V and 0 bases from J, leaving 21 bases between. CDR3 length: 19 residues. CDR3 protein: CASSALPGLLASGANVLTF. The CDR3, as DNA: TGTGCCAGCAGCGCCCTCCCGGGACTCCTTGCCTCTGGGGCCAACGTCCTGACTTTC.

The rearrangement links TRBV3-1 to TRBJ2-5, with D unresolved. With 2 bases removed from V and 7 bases from J, the gap between germline ends came to 11 bases. The germline CDR1 and CDR2 sequences are LGHDT and YNNKEL (reference sequence). The CDR3 has 13 amino acids. The CDR3: CASSQTRLWTQYF. CDR3 nucleotides: TGTGCCAGCAGCCAAACTCGCCTGTGGACCCAGTACTTC.

This clonotype was found many times. CDR3 residues: CASRLTQGPYEQYF. CDR3 sequence (DNA): TGTGCCAGCAGATTAACACAGGGTCCCTACGAGCAGTACTTC. The rearrangement joins TRBV6-6 to TRBJ2-7; a possible D gene is TRBD1 (6 bases). CDR1 and CDR2 from the germline V gene are MNHNY and SVGAGI (reference sequence). This CDR3 region has 14 residues. V was clipped by 6 bases and J by 2 bases, with 14 bases between them.

This clonotype appeared a few times. V and J are TRBV6-5 and TRBJ1-6; weak D call: TRBD1 (6 bases). Germline assignment: CDR1 MNHEY and CDR2 SVGAGI. V lost 7 bases to trimming and J lost 1 base, with 14 bases between them. This CDR3 has 16 residues. The CDR3 sequence: CASTAAGESYNSPLHF. As DNA, the CDR3 is TGTGCCAGCACCGCGGCAGGGGAGTCCTATAATTCACCCCTCCACTTT.

Many counts were recorded for this clonotype. The DNA of the CDR3 is TGCGCCAGCAGCCTCCGGGACGGGGGAGAGACCCAGTACTTC. Translation: CASSLRDGGETQYF. The chain recombines TRBV4-1 with TRBJ2-5; a possible D gene is TRBD2 (6 bases). V lost 4 bases to trimming and J lost 4 bases, with 13 bases between them. Germline CDR1 reads MGHRA; CDR2 reads YSYEKL. The CDR3 consists of 14 residues.

The table lists this clonotype with many counts. J is TRBJ1-5 and V is TRBV28; a possible D gene is TRBD1 (6 bases). Germline V gene lookup returns CDR1 MDHEN and CDR2 SYDVKM. This CDR3 has 17 amino acids. V was cut by 5 bases and J by 4 bases, with 21 bases left in between. This CDR3 is CASSPYSTGLGNQPQHF. The DNA of the CDR3 is TGTGCCAGCAGTCCGTATAGCACAGGGCTTGGGAATCAGCCCCAGCATTTT. Complete variable domain (other parts from reference TRBV28 and TRBJ1-5): DVKVTQSSRYLVKRTGEKVFLECVQDMDHENMFWYRQDPGLGLRLIYFSYDVKMKEKGDIPEGYSVSREKKERFSLILESASTNQTSMYLCASSPYSTGLGNQPQHFGDGTRLSIL.

This clonotype was observed at least ten times. The rearrangement joins TRBV12-3 or TRBV12-4 to TRBJ2-1, with D perhaps being TRBD1 or TRBD2 (6 bases each). V gave up 5 bases and J gave up 5 bases, with 13 bases separating them. The CDR3 runs 14 residues. The CDR3 region is CASSNGGFDNEQFF. The CDR3 DNA follows: TGTGCCAGCAGTAACGGGGGCTTCGACAATGAGCAGTTCTTC.

As concerns this clonotype: At one end the junction does not follow the germline gene, possibly because of a read error. The rearrangement uses TRBV6-2 or TRBV6-3 and TRBJ2-2; 8 bases are shared with TRBD2. The CDR3 is 14 amino acids. Germline loops: CDR1 MNHEY, CDR2 SVGEGT. For the CDR3, the DNA is TGTGCCAGCAGACCGGGGGGGAACGCCGGGGAGCTGTTTTTT. Protein product: CASRPGGNAGELFF.

This clonotype came up a few times. The rearrangement links TRBV7-9 to TRBJ2-1; 9 nucleotides line up with TRBD2. V was clipped by 3 bases and J by 8 bases; unmatched bases: 8. Germline CDR1 is SEHNR and CDR2 is FQNEAQ (reference sequence). The CDR3 is 15 residues long. CDR3 region: CASSLRTSANYEQFF. The CDR3 DNA follows: TGTGCCAGCAGCTTGAGGACTAGCGCTAACTATGAGCAGTTCTTC.

This clonotype was counted ten times or more. V gene TRBV6-6 combines with J gene TRBJ1-5; D unclear. The CDR3 has 14 amino acids. V shed 4 bases and J shed 2 bases, with 9 bases lying between them. The germline gives CDR1 MNHNY, CDR2 SVGAGI (reference sequence). In DNA, the CDR3 is TGTGCCAGCAGTTCAGGACGGCGCAATCAGCCCCAGCATTTT. Residues: CASSSGRRNQPQHF.

This clonotype came up many times. V usage is TRBV30 and J usage is TRBJ1-4, with D possibly matching TRBD1 (6 bases). V lost 3 bases and J 8 bases, leaving 19 bases between the germline ends. CDR3 length: 15 residues. Germline values: CDR1 GTSNPN, CDR2 SVGIG (reference sequence). This chain's CDR3 is CAWSEGLSTGEKLFF. CDR3 nucleotide sequence: TGTGCCTGGAGCGAGGGACTTTCAACAGGGGAAAAACTGTTTTTT. The full variable domain, in which reference TRBV30 and TRBJ1-4 provide the parts outside the CDR3, is SQTIHQWPATLVQPVGSPLSLECTVEGTSNPNLYWYRQAAGRGLQLLFYSVGIGQISSEVPQNLSASRPQDRQFILSSKKLLLSDSGFYLCAWSEGLSTGEKLFFGSGTQLSVL.

This clonotype was recorded many times. J is TRBJ1-2 and V is TRBV12-3 or TRBV12-4, with D unclear. V lost 5 bases, J lost 6 bases, and 7 bases lay in between. The CDR3 is 11 residues long. The CDR3: CASSTTHGYTF. For the CDR3, the DNA is TGTGCCAGCAGTACTACACATGGCTACACCTTC.

This clonotype turned up a few times. The V gene is TRBV19, the J gene TRBJ2-4; 7 bases agree with TRBD2. V gave up 5 bases and J gave up 6 bases; unmatched junction bases: 13. Per germline, CDR1 LNHDA and CDR2 SQIVND (reference sequence). CDR3 size: 16 residues. CDR3 sequence reads: CASSPTGSGVTNIQYF. CDR3 nucleotide sequence: TGTGCCAGTAGTCCCACCGGGAGCGGGGTGACAAACATTCAGTACTTC.

This clonotype was seen ten or more times. The genes are TRBV20-1 and TRBJ2-7, with 8 bases identical to TRBD2. Germline V gene sequence: CDR1 DFQATT, CDR2 SNEGSKA (reference sequence). The length of the CDR3 is 13 residues. With V trimmed by 6 bases and J by 3 bases, 7 bases remained unmatched. This CDR3 is CSAGGRNRYEQYF. In nucleotides, the CDR3 is TGCAGTGCGGGCGGGAGGAACCGCTACGAGCAGTACTTC.

This clonotype was observed many times. The chain joins TRBV6-5 to TRBJ2-7; TRBD1 might be the D (6 bases). The CDR3 consists of 13 residues. Trimming left V 4 bases short and J 4 bases short, with 11 bases between. CDR1 is MNHEY, CDR2 SVGAGI, per germline. CDR3 nucleotides: TGTGCCAGCAGTTTGGGGGCATCGTACGAGCAGTACTTC. Its translation is CASSLGASYEQYF.

This clonotype was counted between two and nine times. This chain joins TRBV27 and TRBJ2-7; D is perhaps TRBD1 (5 bases). CDR1 is MNHEY, CDR2 SMNVEV, per germline (reference sequence). The V gene lost 2 bases and the J gene lost 7 bases, with 9 bases spanning the gap. The CDR3 consists of 12 residues. In DNA, the CDR3 is TGTGCCAGCAGTTTACAGGGCGGAGAGCAGTACTTC. This gives the protein CASSLQGGEQYF.

This clonotype has at least ten counts. The rearrangement links TRBV29-1 to TRBJ1-2; D is unresolved. There are 13 residues in the CDR3. V was pared by 5 bases and J by 2 bases, with 12 bases between. Germline assignment: CDR1 SQVTM and CDR2 ANQGSEA. CDR3 sequence reads: CSVRTSGNYGYTF. The CDR3 DNA is TGCAGCGTTCGTACGAGCGGGAACTATGGCTACACCTTC.

The table lists this clonotype with many counts. This chain connects TRBV10-3 to TRBJ2-2, with D tentatively TRBD2 (6 bases). The germline V and J ends were trimmed by 6 bases and 2 bases, with 13 bases remaining between them. The germline V gene encodes CDR1 ENHRY and CDR2 SYGVKD. CDR3 length equals 15 residues. The CDR3 is CAISPGRGNTGELFF. CDR3 DNA: TGTGCCATCAGCCCCGGGCGGGGAAACACCGGGGAGCTGTTTTTT.

In this sample, this clonotype turned up many times. The chain has TRBV20-1 and TRBJ2-5; 8 nucleotides match TRBD1. The CDR3 totals 12 residues. The J segment lost 3 bases and the V segment lost 4 bases, leaving 1 base of the junction unmatched. Germline V lookup: CDR1 DFQATT, CDR2 SNEGSKA (reference sequence). The CDR3 DNA is TGCAGTGCTACGACAGGGGAAGAGACCCAGTACTTC. This sequence encodes CSATTGEETQYF.